A selection of T cell receptor beta chains follows, all from one sample in a study of OX40 agonist ivuxolimab in advanced cancers. Sequencing used immunoSEQ multiplex PCR; TCRdb keeps in-frame clones, though not all of them. The data contain 55,000 to 75,000 clones, 85% to 95% of them singletons. Sequencing was performed on CD4+ or CD8+ T cells sorted from blood, taken in a trial of the OX40 agonist ivuxolimab. The source of these receptors is an adult with an advanced solid tumor such as melanoma, head and neck, liver or kidney cancer. Each CDR3 is given with its conserved first and last residue. A D gene is named only where the DNA matches it firmly.

d_call	v_call	cdr3_aa
.	TRBV19	CASKADGFNQPQHF
TRBD2	TRBV29-1	CSVSGAGESYEQYF
.	TRBV9	CASSVAGSPLEQYF
.	TRBV5-6	CASTLEGVETQYF
TRBD1	TRBV7-3	CASSGGQVEYF
.	TRBV5-5	CASSLVTANEQFF
TRBD1	TRBV9	CASTSQEGDRATRPHREQYF
.	TRBV29-1	CSVRASGADTQYF
.	TRBV27	CASSLSAVATDTQYF
TRBD2	TRBV7-9	CASSQGPGTSFFEQYF
TRBD1	TRBV11-1	CASSNPRDSFYEQYF
.	TRBV5-4	CASSLRPGELFF
.	TRBV6-5	CASSYLGISNYGYTF
.	TRBV6-5	CASSFSLEGRTQYF
TRBD2	TRBV30	CAWSGRGDIQYF
.	TRBV25-1	CASSELGAPDTQYF
.	TRBV5-6	CASSLGLLPSAWNEQFF
.	TRBV30	CAWSDYRAEAFF
.	TRBV6-5	CASSLTVLAGYGYTF
.	TRBV5-6	CASSLAADPSNQPQHF
.	TRBV5-5	CASSLARIYYEQYF
.	TRBV5-8	CASSLRTVYGYTF
.	TRBV28	CASSSASGYYNEQFF
.	TRBV11-2	CASHKGGGHEQFF
TRBD2	TRBV9	CASSVAGGSPDTQYF
.	TRBV27	CASSPSGGYSNQPQHF
.	TRBV4-3	CASSQESTDSYEQYF
.	TRBV19	CASSIGAGPNTEAFF
TRBD1	TRBV7-9	CASSLSGQGNTEAFF
TRBD2	TRBV7-2	CASSLAKLAGAFSSYEQYF
TRBD2	TRBV11-2	CASSLALTSGGPEQYF
.	TRBV27	CASRQGYNEQFF
.	TRBV27	CASSLYGGGTGELFF
.	TRBV18	CASSPVQGNQPQHF
TRBD2	TRBV4-3	CASSRVSTSPYNEQFF
.	TRBV6-5	CASSYSTVGEKLFF
.	TRBV6-6	CASSGYGEQYF
TRBD2	TRBV29-1	CSVPGSGIKEQYF
TRBD2	TRBV27	CASTGLAGVGDTQYF
TRBD1	TRBV4-1	CASRPRGREEAFF
TRBD2	TRBV2	CASARPGGAYEQYF
.	TRBV4-1	CASGPPGEQYF
TRBD2	TRBV2	CASSEAHLAGENEQYF
.	TRBV20-1	CSASVREQFF
.	TRBV15	CATSRERDGVNEQYF
.	TRBV6-5	CASSSDSMDKNIQYF
.	TRBV30	CAWSVGVGIYYEQYF
.	TRBV7-9	CASSPLSGAYEQYF
.	TRBV28	CASSLSGLGNQPQHF
.	TRBV7-6	CASSLEGSYYEQYF
.	TRBV27	CASSYYNEQFF
.	TRBV14	CASSQVGGLGGYNEQFF